This T cell receptor (beta chain) was obtained from a study of blood T cell repertoires in COVID-19. Profiled with immunoSEQ multiplex PCR; TCRdb holds only in-frame clones, not every one. The sample lists approximately 180,000 clones, about 80% occurring once. Sequences were obtained from peripheral blood. The source of this sequence is a woman aged 70-85 years with acute or convalescent COVID-19.

The CDR3 sequence is CASSYGQTNNEQYF. The CDR3 DNA reads as TGCGCCAGCAGCTATGGACAGACTAACAACGAGCAGTACTTC. The chain links TRBV5-1 to TRBJ2-7; possible D gene TRBD1, 6 bases. The germline V and J ends were trimmed by 3 bases and 5 bases, with 15 bases remaining between them. The CDR3 totals 14 residues. CDR1 and CDR2 (germline): SGHRS, YFSETQ.